Shown below are 5 T cell receptor beta chains from a single sample sequenced in a study of technical replicates of blood from several donors. Profiled with immunoSEQ multiplex PCR; TCRdb holds only in-frame clones, not every one. The table shows about 100,000 clones, with 96% occurring only once. Sequencing was performed on T cells isolated from PBMCs. The receptors derive from a human donor in good health.

The rearrangement uses TRBV11-2 and TRBJ1-1, with 12 bases that match TRBD1. Per germline, CDR1 SGHAT and CDR2 FQNNGV. Germline trimming cut 1 base from V and 5 bases from J; bases unmatched to any gene: 2. This CDR3 comprises 15 residues. This chain's CDR3 is CASSLVGQGATEAFF. The CDR3 DNA reads as TGTGCCAGCAGCTTAGTGGGACAGGGGGCTACTGAAGCTTTCTTT.

This clone was counted once. The chain is built from TRBV7-9 and TRBJ1-2; unclear D gene. CDR3 length: 11 amino acids. Trimming took off 3 bases at V and 8 bases at J, with 7 bases between the two ends. Germline V gene sequence: CDR1 SEHNR, CDR2 FQNEAQ (reference sequence). The CDR3 region is CASSFGIGYTF. Here the CDR3 DNA reads TGTGCCAGCAGCTTCGGTATAGGCTACACCTTC.

The chain joins TRBV28 to TRBJ2-1; 11 bases agree with TRBD2. This CDR3 region has 15 residues. Trimming cost V 6 bases and J 6 bases; bases outside gene matches: 7. Germline V lookup: CDR1 MDHEN, CDR2 SYDVKM. CDR3 DNA: TGTGCCAGCAGACATAGCGGGAGGGCCCTCAATGAGCAGTTCTTC. Protein: CASRHSGRALNEQFF.

V gene TRBV9 combines with J gene TRBJ1-3, with D possibly matching TRBD1 (5 bases). This CDR3 region has 16 residues. Trimming removed 2 bases at V and 0 bases at J, with 12 bases between. The germline CDR1 and CDR2 sequences are SGDLS and YYNGEE. The CDR3 loop reads CASSVVGHDSGNTIYF. CDR3 bases: TGTGCCAGCAGCGTGGTTGGACACGACTCTGGAAACACCATATATTTT.

In this sample, this clone turned up a few times. The chain carries TRBV6-5 and TRBJ1-2, with 7 positions matching TRBD1. Looked up from germline, CDR1 is MNHEY and CDR2 is SVGAGI. V trimming: 0 bases; J trimming: 3 bases; junction bases outside the gene matches: 1. The CDR3 is 14 residues long. Here the CDR3 reads CASSYSGGDYGYTF. DNA for the CDR3: TGTGCCAGCAGTTACTCAGGGGGCGACTATGGCTACACCTTC.